This T cell receptor beta chain was observed in a study of blood T cells in healthy people across ages (dated by TCRdb to between 2014 and 2016). Broadly, across the study: In model experiments, template switching captured about one uniquely barcoded TCR beta cDNA molecule for every two T cells. Four age groups were formed from the donors: young (average approximately 16 years), middle-aged (more than 35), aged (roughly 59) and long-lived (approximately 80). Age-related changes in TCR beta repertoire diversity were measured in the study by deep sequencing normalized with unique cDNA molecular identifiers. Two additional independent replicas of 1 million unique cDNA reads from the same blood draw were analyzed for two donors (one aged 18 to 29 and one aged 80 or older). To avoid experimental bias, donors of different ages were spread randomly across the sequencing lanes. The study at large found these results: Donor CMV infection status was unknown, potentially confounding age-related changes in expanded clonotypes. There was a strong correlation between observed TCR beta diversity and the percentage of naive T cells measured by flow cytometry. As age increased, observed TCR beta diversity per million T cells dropped in a roughly linear way, and a significant reduction was already evident by age 40. Conclusive comparison of naive and antigen-experienced compartments was prevented by the profiling of bulk unsorted PBMCs. Total diversity estimates from one million sequenced T cells were considered lower bounds and underestimates. Compared with the aged group, more naive CD4+ T cells, fewer expanded clones and increased TCR diversity were shown by the long-lived group, suggesting age selection.

V loses 4 bases of germline sequence and J loses 8 bases, and the interval between the two ends is 14 bases. The CDR3 starts with the cysteine, ends with the phenylalanine, and has 14 residues. Left in the record is the CDR3 DNA by itself, 42 bases read in frame from the first base. This clonotype was seen a few times. The antigen it binds to is not known. Per-base quality was not reported, and no clone a single base away is much larger than it. The approximately 39 donors, aged roughly 6 to 100 years, were systemically healthy Caucasian individuals from Russia. About 9.1 milliliters of peripheral blood were collected from each donor into EDTA-treated Vacutainer tubes. PBMCs were isolated by Ficoll-Paque density-gradient centrifugation, with at least 7 million obtained per sample. Trizol reagent was used to extract total RNA from the PBMCs, yielding at least 6 micrograms per sample. Naive CD45RAhigh/CD27high T cell percentages were measured by flow cytometry on a PBMC aliquot from every donor.

Libraries were constructed by 5' RACE. Sequencing took place on an Illumina HiSeq 2500. A second about 7 to 12 cycle PCR used a sample-barcoded 5' primer and a J-beta primer mix. Each TCR beta cDNA molecule received a unique molecular identifier from a template-switch 5' adaptor carrying 12 random nucleotides. Each sample yielded at least 3 million CDR3-containing paired-end reads. All of the RNA was converted into first-strand cDNA using the Mint cDNA synthesis kit, with a TRBC-specific oligonucleotide serving as the primer. Following uracil-DNA glycosylase treatment, a first 18-cycle PCR with universal primers M1SS and BC2_uni_R was performed on all cDNA. The source study handled its data this way. Each sample was normalized by randomly selecting 1 million high-quality reads, each carrying a distinct molecular identifier. Reads sharing molecular identifiers were discarded rather than binned into consensus sequences. MiTCR, run with a Q25 quality threshold and the strictest error-elimination algorithm, handled CDR3 identification, clonotype clustering and error correction. Lower-bound total TCR beta diversity was estimated with a nonparametric unseen species model using Euler transformation. TCRdb cleaned the public reads at Q25 with fastp, built clones with MiXCR and kept in-frame beta chains. Each CDR3 protein gets just one entry, which takes the most common genes and DNA from the rows behind it. TCRdb, not the authors, supplied the V and J calls. In all, the sample holds approximately 830,000 distinct CDR3 sequences, and approximately 59% of those were seen once. The ten largest clones represent about a quarter of the sample.

The chain joins TRBV12-3 or TRBV12-4 to TRBJ1-4, with the D gene not clear enough to name. This clonotype originated in a young man in good health. What was sequenced was blood. The CDR3 protein is CASSSRGVPEKLFF. The base sequence is TGTGCCAGCAGTTCCCGTGGGGTACCGGAAAAACTGTTTTTT.